The text below deals with one T cell receptor (beta chain). Its antigen remains unidentified. No much larger clonotype is one base removed from it; base qualities were not supplied. Reading the germline V gene (reference sequence) gives CDR1 SEHNR and CDR2 FQNEAQ. Between the V and J ends, shortened by 6 bases and 1 base respectively, the junction contains 9 bases. The CDR3 runs 14 residues from the cysteine to the phenylalanine. The sequence is cut down to CDR3 DNA, 42 bases in frame from base 1. Each donor gave one peripheral blood draw, averaging approximately 0.12 L, which was collected into heparinised tubes. A BD FACSAria II was used to sort naive, central memory, regulatory and stem cell-like memory CD4+ T cells with a panel that included CD45RO, CCR7, CD25, CD127, CD95 and CD27. A purity above 98% was achieved for all sorted populations. Right away, PBMCs were isolated by Lymphoprep density gradient centrifugation and were stained directly, with no culture step. To minimize batch effects, samples were stained and sorted in pairs, one healthy donor with one patient per experiment.

This record comes from a study of beta chain features in type 1 diabetes (dated by TCRdb to 2016 to 2018). As for the study more broadly: Patients and healthy donors did not differ in mean age, gender distribution, total cell number or subset yield. Across all samples, some 99 million sorted cells were examined, and cell number per subset correlated strongly with RNA yield. In the study, recently diagnosed type 1 diabetes patients and matched healthy donors were compared on the TCRB repertoires of their sorted circulating CD4+ T cell subsets. Naive and central memory subsets were obtained from all 30 or so donors, but regulatory and stem cell-like memory subsets were isolated from only 8 patients and roughly 8 healthy donors. Broader findings and caveats from the paper: Naive, central memory and regulatory TCRB repertoires appeared more similar among patients than among healthy donors. Only small numbers of individuals were included in the HLA sub-analyses, which left unresolved whether HLA type had any influence on TCRB rearrangement. PCR might favor shorter templates, but patient and control samples were amplified and corrected together, so any skew would affect both groups equally. Because cDNA was sequenced instead of genomic DNA, highly expressing activated cells could be over-represented, though the groups showed no difference in activation or CD3 levels. Fewer insertions and more nucleotide deletions at VDJ recombination sites were observed in patients with type 1 diabetes, implying thymic rearrangement abnormalities. A moderate but significant shortening of TCRB CDR3 length was observed in type 1 diabetes patients in all four CD4+ subsets.

The High Capacity cDNA Reverse Transcription Kit was used to reverse transcribe all of the isolated RNA, meaning that expressed TCRB transcripts were what got sequenced. Naive, central memory and regulatory T cell samples underwent deep immunoSEQ sequencing, averaging about 3.57 million total reads per sample. Sorted cells were lysed in RLT buffer and RNA was extracted with DNase-treated RNeasy Micro or Mini kits, depending on cell number. Each cell subset was processed separately to prevent cross-contamination, with patient and healthy donor samples processed together. The immunoSEQ multiplex PCR was used to amplify TCRB sequences from cDNA, yielding 87-bp fragments that span the CDR3 region. Sequencing of the amplicons was done on the Illumina HiSeq platform. The study's processing was this. PCR bias was computationally corrected using synthetic template baselines, reads within Hamming distance 2 were collapsed, and singletons that could not be merged were discarded. Reads were aligned against IMGT to assign V, D and J genes, CDR3 length and insertions or deletions at six rearrangement sites. Within each subset, clonotype counts were normalized to the number of sorted cells before true diversity and Gini coefficients were calculated with the tcR R package. The overlap coefficient, calculated on TCRB nucleotide sequences, was used to quantify repertoire sharing. The clones in this table, taken by TCRdb from immuneACCESS, are in-frame only. Not every clone is retained; where verified, under half of the shortfall comes from an unresolved V gene, and the cause of the rest is unknown. V and J calls and clone size are copied from that table; D and trimming were computed from the DNA. Within this sample are more than 300,000 clones, with roughly 8% of them counted one time only. The ten biggest clones cover under 0.5% of the sample.

Rearrangement joined TRBV7-9 to TRBJ2-2; TRBD2 is possibly the D segment (5 matching bases). Sequencing used central memory CD4+ T cells from blood. The TCR sequence derives from a woman in her late teens or twenties in good health. The DNA sequence follows: TGTGCCAGCAGAAGCGGTCAGAACACCGGGGAGCTGTTTTTT. This gives the protein CASRSGQNTGELFF.